Reported below is one T cell receptor beta chain. This record belongs to a study of blood T cells in healthy people across ages. A second about 7 to 11 cycle PCR used barcoded and J-beta primers. Sequencing recovered at least 2.5 million CDR3-containing paired-end reads from each sample. A single record per CDR3 protein comes from TCRdb applying MiXCR to the 5' RACE reads. The sample holds 1.2 million to 1.5 million distinct CDR3 sequences, roughly 40% seen once. Peripheral blood samples of roughly 9.8 milliliters were drawn from each donor. The CDR3 is made up of 15 amino acids. Unmatched junction bases numbered 6, after V lost 4 bases and J lost 5 bases. Germline V lookup: CDR1 SGHRS, CDR2 YFSETQ.

This chain connects TRBV5-1 to TRBJ2-3; TRBD2 agrees at 11 bases. The sequence was collected from a woman aged 18-35 years in good health. The sequenced material came from blood. The CDR3 DNA follows: TGCGCCAGCAGCACTAGCGGGAGCGGCTTAGATACGCAGTATTTT. Protein sequence: CASSTSGSGLDTQYF.